This T cell receptor beta chain was sequenced for a study of blood T cell repertoires in COVID-19. Measured with immunoSEQ multiplex PCR; TCRdb has only the in-frame clones, and not every one. Of 180,000 or so clones listed, around 91% were seen once; the top ten hold about 0.8%. The cohort comprised adults aged roughly 18 to 95 years residing in around 25 US areas. The length of the CDR3 is 16 residues. V lost 2 bases and J lost 6, with 17 bases in between. V usage is TRBV23-1 and J usage is TRBJ2-1, with D possibly being TRBD1 (6 bases). TRBV23-1 is an ORF, with its function uncertain. The source is a woman under 30 who had recovered from COVID-19. Sequenced material: PBMCs or T cells enriched from blood (not recorded which). The CDR3 bases are TGCGCCAGCAGTCAAAGGACAGATAGATTAATCAATGAGCAGTTCTTC. Residues: CASSQRTDRLINEQFF.